This TCR beta chain is drawn from a study of blood T cell repertoires in COVID-19. Turning to the study itself: Sources were T cells, B-cell-depleted T cells, or PBMCs; the material itself was cDNA or gDNA.

This CDR3 region has 15 residues. Germline V gene lookup returns CDR1 MNHEY and CDR2 SVGAGI. V lost 7 bases, J lost 7 bases, and 22 bases lay in between. Sequenced by immunoSEQ multiplex PCR; TCRdb stores in-frame clones only, minus some. The sample lists around 100,000 clones; 89% were seen once. The chain uses TRBV6-5 and TRBJ1-1; D not resolved. This receptor was obtained from a woman in her sixties or seventies with acute or convalescent COVID-19. Sequencing used peripheral blood. The CDR3 here is CASKVLGQVEYEAFF. The CDR3 coding sequence is TGTGCCAGCAAGGTTCTTGGGCAGGTTGAGTATGAAGCTTTCTTT.